The following is a TCR beta chain sequence with its context. One entry per CDR3 protein, called by TCRdb with MiXCR from the 5' RACE reads. The sample carries about 48,000 distinct CDR3 sequences, over 15% recorded once. V was pared by 4 bases and J by 7 bases, with 9 bases of the junction left unmatched. The CDR3 covers 15 residues. Germline V CDR1 and CDR2: KGHSH, LQKENI. The entry originates in a study of chronic HIV infection and antiretroviral therapy. This receptor was obtained from an adult who had HIV and had not received antiretroviral therapy, or was an uninfected healthy control (not recorded which). Sequencing was carried out using peripheral blood. The V call is TRBV18, the J call TRBJ2-2; 7 positions agree with TRBD2. The CDR3 here is CASSLTGTINGELFF. CDR3 DNA sequence: TGTGCCAGCTCACTTACCGGGACTATCAACGGGGAGCTGTTTTTT.